This paragraph reports one T cell receptor (beta chain). Its specificity is not known. The data were obtained in a study of T cells in localized non-small cell lung cancer. General study findings and limits: Uninvolved neighboring lung showed the greatest T cell clonality, exceeding tumor. A raised T cell density in blood coincided with lengthier overall survival. Appearances in adjacent lung were noted for a median 57 of the top 100 tumor clones. Owing to sequencing of a solitary tumor region, heterogeneity cannot be discounted.

Per the germline V gene, CDR1 is SEHNR and CDR2 is FQNEAQ (reference sequence). This CDR3 spans 15 amino acids. The ends were cut back, 5 bases at V and 8 bases at J, with 19 bases in the middle. Method: immunoSEQ multiplex PCR; TCRdb's copy keeps in-frame clones and lacks some. In the table there are about 11,000 clones, more than 70% of which are singletons. The TCR was taken from an older male donor with stage I lung adenocarcinoma. The specimen was peripheral blood, collected before any cancer treatment. The V call is TRBV7-9, the J call TRBJ2-1, with D possibly TRBD1 on 6 matching bases. CDR3 sequence (DNA): TGTGCCAGCAGCCCACTTGACAGGCAGGCCGATGAGCAGTTCTTC. As protein: CASSPLDRQADEQFF.